This TCR beta chain was recorded in a study of blood T cell repertoires in COVID-19. Whole-study context: Sources were T cells, B-cell-depleted T cells, or PBMCs; the material itself was cDNA or gDNA.

Germline V lookup: CDR1 SGDLS, CDR2 YYNGEE. With 4 bases removed from V and 2 bases from J, the gap between germline ends came to 13 bases. This CDR3 has 14 residues. The assay was immunoSEQ multiplex PCR, and TCRdb's table has in-frame clones only and misses some. The sample lists 100,000 to 150,000 clones; about 82% were seen once. The V and J genes are TRBV9 and TRBJ2-7, with D perhaps TRBD2 (6 bases). The TCR originated in a human donor in a cohort sampled during active COVID-19. The sequenced sample was peripheral blood. The CDR3 here is CASSLASEPYEQYF. The DNA of the CDR3 is TGTGCCAGCAGCTTAGCTAGCGAGCCCTACGAGCAGTACTTC.